Sequencing of this T cell receptor (beta chain) was carried out in a study of human T cells and chemical hapten exposure. The wider study: For sensitization, 2% DPC was applied to an approximately 2 cm by approximately 2 cm patch of upper inner arm skin. Whole-study findings and limits: Expanded TCR counts at PT1 went up together with patch test score, a positive correlation.

Concerning this clonotype itself: The antigen is undetermined.

The CDR3 has 13 residues. CDR1 and CDR2 (germline): DFQATT, SNEGSKA (reference sequence). Time point: patch test 1, 2 weeks after DPC sensitization. Treatment specified: therapeutic diphenylcyclopropenone sensitization with weekly scalp DPC. The donor pool consisted of alopecia patients aged 18 to 70 years, considered suitable for DPC. One entry per CDR3 protein results from TCRdb running MiXCR on the RACE reads. The repertoire includes about 380,000 distinct CDR3 sequences, roughly 5% of them detected once, and under 3% sits in the top ten. The V and J genes are TRBV20-1 and TRBJ1-1; 9 bases are a match to TRBD1. The sequencing used whole blood, collected in connection with sensitization to the hapten diphenylcyclopropenone (DPC). This clonotype was sampled from a woman between 45 and 65 years old with alopecia areata. Some clones in this sample may be carry-over from other donors' samples. CDR3 sequence: CSSTQGADTEAFF. The CDR3 bases are TGCAGCTCCACACAGGGGGCGGACACTGAAGCTTTCTTT.